This T cell receptor beta chain was documented in a study of shared clonotypes between healthy human individuals. In replicate PCRs of sorted subsets, around 0.2 ug DNA, approximately 30,000 T cell genomes, was used. Measured with immunoSEQ multiplex PCR; TCRdb has only the in-frame clones, and not every one. The sample contains about 2.3 million clones, 92% of which appear only once. The sequenced material came from naive CD4+ T cells from PBMCs. Subset in this sample: CD45RA+ positively selected. This TCR came from a man between 18 and 29 years old in good health. Some clones in this sample may be carry-over from other donors' samples.

CDR3 sequence: CASSLEAGSNEQFF. CDR3 in DNA: TGTGCCAGCAGCTTAGAAGCGGGCTCCAATGAGCAGTTCTTC. The V and J genes are TRBV11-3 and TRBJ2-1; D may be TRBD2 (6 bases). Trimming took 0 bases from V and 6 from J, leaving 9 bases between them. CDR3 length: 14 amino acids. Per germline, CDR1 SGHNT and CDR2 YENEEA.